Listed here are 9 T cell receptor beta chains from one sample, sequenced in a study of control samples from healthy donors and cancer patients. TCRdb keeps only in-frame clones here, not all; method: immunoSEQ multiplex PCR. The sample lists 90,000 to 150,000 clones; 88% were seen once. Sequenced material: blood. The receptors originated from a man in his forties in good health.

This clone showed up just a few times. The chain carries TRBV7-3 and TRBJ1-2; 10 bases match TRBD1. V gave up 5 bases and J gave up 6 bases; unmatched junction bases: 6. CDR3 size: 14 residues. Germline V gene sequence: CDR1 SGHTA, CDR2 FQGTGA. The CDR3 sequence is CASSRDRGGDGYTF. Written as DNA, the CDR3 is TGTGCCAGCAGCCGGGACAGGGGTGGTGATGGCTACACCTTC.

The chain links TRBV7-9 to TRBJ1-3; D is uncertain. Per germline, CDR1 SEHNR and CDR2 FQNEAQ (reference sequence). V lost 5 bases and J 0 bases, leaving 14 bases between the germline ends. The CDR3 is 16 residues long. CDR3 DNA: TGTGCCAGCAGCCCGACGGGTGGGTTCTCTGGAAACACCATATATTTT. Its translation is CASSPTGGFSGNTIYF.

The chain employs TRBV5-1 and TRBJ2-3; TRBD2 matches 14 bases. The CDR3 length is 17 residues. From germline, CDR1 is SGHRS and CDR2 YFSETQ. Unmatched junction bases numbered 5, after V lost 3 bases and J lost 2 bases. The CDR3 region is CASSYRTSGGYTDTQYF. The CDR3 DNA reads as TGCGCCAGCAGCTACCGGACTAGCGGGGGGTACACAGATACGCAGTATTTT.

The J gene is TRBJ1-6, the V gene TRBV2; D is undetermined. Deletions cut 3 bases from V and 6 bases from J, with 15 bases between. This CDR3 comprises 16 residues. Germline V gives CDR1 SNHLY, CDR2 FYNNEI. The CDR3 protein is CASSDIKSGANSPLHF. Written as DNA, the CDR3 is TGTGCCAGCAGTGATATCAAAAGTGGTGCTAATTCACCCCTCCACTTT.

The CDR3, as DNA: TGTGCCAGCAGTCGAACCGGGGGTAGCGGGAACACCATATATTTT. Protein: CASSRTGGSGNTIYF. The V and J genes are TRBV6-5 and TRBJ1-3; D is possibly TRBD1 (5 bases). CDR1 and CDR2 (germline): MNHEY, SVGAGI. V was pared by 5 bases and J by 7 bases, with 18 bases between. The CDR3 extends over 15 amino acids.

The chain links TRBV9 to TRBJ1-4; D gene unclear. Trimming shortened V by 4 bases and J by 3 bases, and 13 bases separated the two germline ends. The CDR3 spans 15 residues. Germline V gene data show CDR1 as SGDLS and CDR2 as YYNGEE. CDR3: CASSPGGRANEKLFF. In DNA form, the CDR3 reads TGTGCCAGCAGCCCCGGCGGGAGGGCTAATGAAAAACTGTTTTTT.

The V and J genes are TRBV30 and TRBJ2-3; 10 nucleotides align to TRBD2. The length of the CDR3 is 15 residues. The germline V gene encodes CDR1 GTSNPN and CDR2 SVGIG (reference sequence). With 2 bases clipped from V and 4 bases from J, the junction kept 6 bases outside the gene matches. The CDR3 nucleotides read TGTGCCTGGAGTACAGCGGGGGGGCCGGCAGATACGCAGTATTTT. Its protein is CAWSTAGGPADTQYF. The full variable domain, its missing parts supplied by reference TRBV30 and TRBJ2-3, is SQTIHQWPATLVQPVGSPLSLECTVEGTSNPNLYWYRQAAGRGLQLLFYSVGIGQISSEVPQNLSASRPQDRQFILSSKKLLLSDSGFYLCAWSTAGGPADTQYFGPGTRLTVL.

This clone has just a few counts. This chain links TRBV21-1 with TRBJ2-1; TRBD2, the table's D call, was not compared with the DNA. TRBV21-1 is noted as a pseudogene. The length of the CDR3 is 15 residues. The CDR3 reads CASSQRGGPYNEQFF. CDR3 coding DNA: TGTGCCAGCAGCCAGCGGGGGGGCCCCTACAATGAGCAGTTCTTC.

As DNA, the CDR3 is TGTGCCAGCGGTCGGGACAAGTCGGCTGAAGCTTTCTTT. Amino acid sequence: CASGRDKSAEAFF. The V call is TRBV6-6, the J call TRBJ1-1, with D perhaps matching TRBD1 (6 bases). Germline CDR1 reads MNHNY; CDR2 reads SVGAGI (reference sequence). The V end was cut by 8 bases, the J end by 6 bases, with 16 bases between. The length of the CDR3 is 13 residues.